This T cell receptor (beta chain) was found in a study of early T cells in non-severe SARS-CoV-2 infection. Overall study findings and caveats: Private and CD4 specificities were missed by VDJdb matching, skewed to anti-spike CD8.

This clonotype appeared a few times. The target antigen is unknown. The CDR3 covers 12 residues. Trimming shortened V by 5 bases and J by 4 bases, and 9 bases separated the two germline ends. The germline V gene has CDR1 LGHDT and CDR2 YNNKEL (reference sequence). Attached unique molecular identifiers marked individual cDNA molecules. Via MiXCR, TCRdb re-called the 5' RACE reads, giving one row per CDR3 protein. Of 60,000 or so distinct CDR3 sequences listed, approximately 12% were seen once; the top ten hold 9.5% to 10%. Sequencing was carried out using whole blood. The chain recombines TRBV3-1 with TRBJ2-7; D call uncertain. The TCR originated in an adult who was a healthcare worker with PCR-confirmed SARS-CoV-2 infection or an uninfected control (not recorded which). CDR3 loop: CASSSLSYEQYF. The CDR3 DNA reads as TGTGCCAGCAGCTCTCTGAGTTACGAGCAGTACTTC.